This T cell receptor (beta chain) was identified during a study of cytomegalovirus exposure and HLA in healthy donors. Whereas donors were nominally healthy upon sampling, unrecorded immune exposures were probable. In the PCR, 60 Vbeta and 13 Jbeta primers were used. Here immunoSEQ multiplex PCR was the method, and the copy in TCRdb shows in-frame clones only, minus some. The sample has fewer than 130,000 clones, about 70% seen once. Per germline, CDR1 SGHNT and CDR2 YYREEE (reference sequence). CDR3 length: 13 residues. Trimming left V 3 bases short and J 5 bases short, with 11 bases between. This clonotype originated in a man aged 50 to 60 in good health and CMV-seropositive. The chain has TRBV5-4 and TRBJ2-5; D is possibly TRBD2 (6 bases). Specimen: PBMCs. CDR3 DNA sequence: TGTGCCAGCAGCTCGGCGGGGATGGAGACCCAGTACTTC. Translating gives CASSSAGMETQYF.